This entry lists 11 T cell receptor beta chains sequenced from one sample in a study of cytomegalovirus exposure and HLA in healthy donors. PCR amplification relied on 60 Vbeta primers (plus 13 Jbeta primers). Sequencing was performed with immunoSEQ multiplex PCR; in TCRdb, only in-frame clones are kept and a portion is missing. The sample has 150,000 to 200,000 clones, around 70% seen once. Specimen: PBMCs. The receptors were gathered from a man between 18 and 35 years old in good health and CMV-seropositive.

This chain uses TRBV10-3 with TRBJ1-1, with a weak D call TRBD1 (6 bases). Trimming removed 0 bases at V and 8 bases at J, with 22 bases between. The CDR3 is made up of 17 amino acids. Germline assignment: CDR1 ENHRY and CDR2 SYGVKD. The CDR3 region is CAISESTGEGQFREAFF. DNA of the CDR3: TGTGCCATCAGTGAGTCGACAGGTGAGGGCCAGTTCCGGGAAGCTTTCTTT.

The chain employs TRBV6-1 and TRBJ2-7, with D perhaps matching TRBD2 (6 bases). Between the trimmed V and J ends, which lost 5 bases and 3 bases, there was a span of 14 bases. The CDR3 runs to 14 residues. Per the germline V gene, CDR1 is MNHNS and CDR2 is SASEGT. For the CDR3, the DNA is TGTGCCAGCAGTATTAGGGACTCGATCTACGAGCAGTACGTC. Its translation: CASSIRDSIYEQYV.

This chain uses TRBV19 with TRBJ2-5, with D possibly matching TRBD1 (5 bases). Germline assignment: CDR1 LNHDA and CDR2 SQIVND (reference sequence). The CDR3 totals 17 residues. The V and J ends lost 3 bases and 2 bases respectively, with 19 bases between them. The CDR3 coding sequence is TGTGCCAGTAGTATTAGGGGCAGCAGCTTCTATCAAGAGACCCAGTACTTC. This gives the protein CASSIRGSSFYQETQYF.

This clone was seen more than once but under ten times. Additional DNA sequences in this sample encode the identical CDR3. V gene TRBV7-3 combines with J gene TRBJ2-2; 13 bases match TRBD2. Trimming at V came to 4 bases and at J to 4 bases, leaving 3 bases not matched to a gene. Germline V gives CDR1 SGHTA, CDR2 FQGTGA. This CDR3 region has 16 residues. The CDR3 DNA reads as TGTGCCAGCAGCTCCGGACTAGCGGGGGCCACCGGGGAGCTGTTTTTT. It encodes CASSSGLAGATGELFF.

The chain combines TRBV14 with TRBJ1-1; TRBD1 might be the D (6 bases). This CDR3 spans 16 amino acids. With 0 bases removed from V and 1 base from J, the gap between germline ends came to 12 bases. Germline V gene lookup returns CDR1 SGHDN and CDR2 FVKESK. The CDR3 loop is CASSQDDRRSNTEAFF. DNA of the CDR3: TGTGCCAGCAGCCAAGATGACAGGAGATCGAACACTGAAGCTTTCTTT.

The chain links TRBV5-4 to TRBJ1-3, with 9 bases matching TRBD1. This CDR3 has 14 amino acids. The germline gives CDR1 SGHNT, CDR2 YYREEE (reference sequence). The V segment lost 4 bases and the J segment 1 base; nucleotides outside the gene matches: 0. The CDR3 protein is CASSGQGSGNTIYF. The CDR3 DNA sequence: TGTGCCAGCAGCGGACAGGGGTCTGGAAACACCATATATTTT.

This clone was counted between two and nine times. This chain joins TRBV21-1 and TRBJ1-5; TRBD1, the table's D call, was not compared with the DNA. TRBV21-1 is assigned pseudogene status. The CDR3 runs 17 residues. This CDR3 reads CASSKGTGEYSNQPQHF. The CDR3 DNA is TGTGCCAGCAGCAAAGGAACAGGGGAGTATAGCAATCAGCCCCAGCATTTT.

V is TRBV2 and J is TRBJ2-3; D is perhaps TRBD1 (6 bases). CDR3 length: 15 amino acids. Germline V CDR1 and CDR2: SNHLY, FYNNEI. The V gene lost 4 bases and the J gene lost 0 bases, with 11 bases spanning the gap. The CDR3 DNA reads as TGTGCCAGCAGTGTAGAGGGACAAAGCACAGATACGCAGTATTTT. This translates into CASSVEGQSTDTQYF.

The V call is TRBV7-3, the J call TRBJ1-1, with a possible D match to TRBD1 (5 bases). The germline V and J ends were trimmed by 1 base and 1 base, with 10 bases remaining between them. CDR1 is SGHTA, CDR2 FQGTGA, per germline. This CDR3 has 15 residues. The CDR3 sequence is CASSLSGGTNTEAFF. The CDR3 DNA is TGTGCCAGCAGCTTAAGCGGGGGAACGAACACTGAAGCTTTCTTT.

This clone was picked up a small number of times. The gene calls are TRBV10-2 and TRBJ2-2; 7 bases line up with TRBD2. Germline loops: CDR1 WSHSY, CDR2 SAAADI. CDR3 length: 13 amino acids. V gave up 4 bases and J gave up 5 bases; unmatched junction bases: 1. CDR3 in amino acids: CASSAGGTGELFF. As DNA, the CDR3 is TGCGCCAGCAGTGCGGGGGGTACCGGGGAGCTGTTTTTT.

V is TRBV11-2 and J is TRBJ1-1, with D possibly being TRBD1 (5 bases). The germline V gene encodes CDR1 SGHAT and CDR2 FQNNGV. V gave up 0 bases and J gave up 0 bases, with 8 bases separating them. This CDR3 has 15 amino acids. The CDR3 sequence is CASSLEQGMNTEAFF. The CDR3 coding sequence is TGTGCCAGCAGCTTAGAGCAGGGCATGAACACTGAAGCTTTCTTT.